Here is one TCR beta chain with its context. This entry is derived from a study of blood T cell repertoires in COVID-19. Study-wide context: Nucleic acid was either cDNA or gDNA, and it came from T cells, B-cell-depleted T cells, or PBMCs.

The CDR3 has 14 residues. Per the germline V gene, CDR1 is DFQATT and CDR2 is SNEGSKA (reference sequence). Deletions cut 3 bases from V and 6 bases from J, with 14 bases between. Authors' methods: Reference gene primer amplification gave estimated nucleated cell counts. This table comes from immunoSEQ multiplex PCR, and its TCRdb copy is limited to in-frame clones, with some not included. The V and J calls and clone size come from that table; D and trimming were worked out from the DNA. The sample lists tens of thousands of clones, about 84% occurring once. The sequenced material came from peripheral blood. The chain links TRBV20-1 to TRBJ1-4, with D uncertain. This sequence was found in a man between 60 and 75 years old with acute or convalescent COVID-19. The CDR3 is CSASDGESDEKLFF. In DNA, the CDR3 is TGCAGTGCTAGTGACGGGGAATCGGATGAAAAACTGTTTTTT.